The 27 T cell receptor beta chains presented below share a single source sample, sequenced in a study of untreated major depressive disorder. Sequencing was performed with immunoSEQ multiplex PCR; in TCRdb, only in-frame clones are kept and a portion is missing. The repertoire holds tens of thousands of clones, with around 93% as singletons. Sequencing used CD4+ T cells from PBMCs. The receptors were gathered from a man aged 25 to 45 in good health.

This chain joins TRBV4-1 and TRBJ1-2; 7 positions match TRBD1. V lost 2 bases, J lost 4 bases, and 7 bases stayed unmatched. Germline CDR1 MGHRA, CDR2 YSYEKL. This CDR3 has 15 amino acids. In DNA form, the CDR3 reads TGCGCCAGCAGCCAAACAGGGGTCCTTAGCTATGGCTACACCTTC. This translates into CASSQTGVLSYGYTF.

This chain connects TRBV7-9 to TRBJ2-7; D not resolved. The CDR3 consists of 13 residues. CDR1 and CDR2 from the germline V gene are SEHNR and FQNEAQ (reference sequence). The V and J ends lost 8 bases and 6 bases respectively, with 17 bases between them. CDR3 nucleotide sequence: TGTGCCAGCGAAGCGCAGAGCCTGGGCGAGCAGTACTTC. Translating it yields CASEAQSLGEQYF. The variable domain in full, completed from reference TRBV7-9 and TRBJ2-7, reads DTGVSQNPRHKITKRGQNVTFRCDPISEHNRLYWYRQTLGQGPEFLTYFQNEAQLEKSRLLSDRFSAERPKGSFSTLEIQRTEQGDSAMYLCASEAQSLGEQYFGPGTRLTVT.

This clone was recorded only once. This chain uses TRBV7-6 with TRBJ1-4; 11 positions match TRBD1. Germline CDR1 reads SGHVS; CDR2 reads FNYEAQ. Trimming took 4 bases from V and 8 from J; bases not matched to a gene: 6. The CDR3 extends over 15 amino acids. The CDR3 nucleotides are TGTGCCAGCAGCTCCGGACAGGGGGCGGGGGAAAAACTGTTTTTT. It is translated as CASSSGQGAGEKLFF.

This chain joins TRBV5-1 and TRBJ2-3; D call uncertain. The CDR3 consists of 15 residues. Per the germline V gene, CDR1 is SGHRS and CDR2 is YFSETQ. Deletions cut 4 bases from V and 2 bases from J, with 14 bases between. CDR3 coding DNA: TGCGCCAGCAGCGCCTATGGAGAGTACACAGATACGCAGTATTTT. Encoded protein: CASSAYGEYTDTQYF.

Notes on this clone: An end of the junction does not agree with germline; a read error may underlie this. The chain carries TRBV2 and TRBJ2-7; a possible D gene is TRBD2 (5 bases). The CDR3 runs 12 residues. The germline V gene encodes CDR1 SNHLY and CDR2 FYNNEI. CDR3 DNA: TGTGCCAGCAGTGTCGGTGGAGGAGGTGTAGTCTTC. As protein: CASSVGGGGVVF.

The chain employs TRBV11-2 and TRBJ1-1; D call uncertain. V was shortened by 8 bases and J by 0 bases, with 13 bases between the two germline ends. The CDR3 extends over 14 amino acids. Germline V gene lookup returns CDR1 SGHAT and CDR2 FQNNGV. The CDR3 loop reads CASGYLSMNTEAFF. The CDR3 DNA is TGTGCCAGCGGTTATTTGTCCATGAACACTGAAGCTTTCTTT.

With regard to this clone: This sample also contains other DNA sequences that code for the same CDR3. The chain uses TRBV5-1 and TRBJ1-2, with 7 bases aligning to TRBD1. Germline-derived CDR1 and CDR2 are SGHRS and YFSETQ. J was trimmed by 1 base and V by 4 bases; bases with no gene match: 1. There are 13 residues in the CDR3. CDR3 nucleotides: TGCGCCAGCAGCGGGACAGTTAACTATGGCTACACCTTC. Translating gives CASSGTVNYGYTF.

The rearrangement joins TRBV5-6 to TRBJ2-7; 11 bases match TRBD2. V was pared by 3 bases and J by 4 bases, with 9 bases of the junction left unmatched. The CDR3 extends over 16 amino acids. From germline, CDR1 is SGHDT and CDR2 YYEEEE. The CDR3 region is CASSSAGTSGYYEQYF. As DNA, the CDR3 is TGTGCCAGCAGCTCCGCCGGGACTAGCGGATATTACGAGCAGTACTTC.

The chain joins TRBV28 to TRBJ1-1, with 12 bases lining up with TRBD1. With 6 bases clipped from V and 3 bases from J, the junction kept 23 bases outside the gene matches. Per the germline V gene, CDR1 is MDHEN and CDR2 is SYDVKM. The CDR3 has 21 residues. CDR3 bases: TGTGCCAGCAGCTCAATTACCGGGACAGGGGGCTTTAGAGTTGGGGACACTGAAGCTTTCTTT. It specifies CASSSITGTGGFRVGDTEAFF.

This clone came up once. The J gene is TRBJ2-5, the V gene TRBV29-1; maybe TRBD2 (5 bases). Germline V gene lookup returns CDR1 SQVTM and CDR2 ANQGSEA. The CDR3 covers 13 residues. V dropped 7 bases and J dropped 2 bases, with 14 bases sitting between them. The CDR3 DNA sequence: TGCAGCGCCGACCTTAGCGCACAAGAGACCCAGTACTTC. Protein sequence: CSADLSAQETQYF.

J is TRBJ2-5 and V is TRBV6-5; D gene uncertain. Trimming removed 5 bases at V and 5 bases at J, with 9 bases between. Germline V gene lookup returns CDR1 MNHEY and CDR2 SVGAGI. The CDR3 sequence is 12 residues long. In DNA, the CDR3 is TGTGCCAGCAGTACCAACCGGGAGACCCAGTACTTC. Its translation is CASSTNRETQYF.

This chain uses TRBV19 with TRBJ1-2; 8 bases match TRBD1. Germline V CDR1 and CDR2: LNHDA, SQIVND (reference sequence). The length of the CDR3 is 16 residues. Losses at the gene ends were 5 bases for V and 0 bases for J; bases not matched to a gene: 8. The CDR3 DNA is TGTGCCAGTAGTCGGGGACAGGTCCTAGCTAACTATGGCTACACCTTC. It codes for CASSRGQVLANYGYTF.

The chain carries TRBV16 and TRBJ1-2; D unresolved. Germline lookup yields CDR1 KGHSY and CDR2 FQNENV. Trimming cost V 0 bases and J 8 bases, with 7 bases left between them. This CDR3 has 12 residues. CDR3 sequence: CASSQSAGGYTF. DNA of the CDR3: TGTGCCAGCAGCCAATCGGCGGGGGGCTACACCTTC. The full variable domain, completed using reference TRBV16 and TRBJ1-2, is GEEVAQTPKHLVRGEGQKAKLYCAPIKGHSYVFWYQQVLKNEFKFLISFQNENVFDETGMPKERFSAKCLPNSPCSLEIQATKLEDSAVYFCASSQSAGGYTFGSGTRLTVV.

The sample holds one count of this clone. This chain connects TRBV4-1 to TRBJ2-1, with 14 bases fitting TRBD2. CDR1 and CDR2 from the germline V gene are MGHRA and YSYEKL. V was clipped by 1 base and J by 7 bases; unmatched bases: 9. The CDR3 totals 18 residues. The CDR3 DNA sequence: TGCGCCAGCAGCCAAGGTAGGACTAGCGGGAGGAAGAGAAATGAGCAGTTCTTC. Protein: CASSQGRTSGRKRNEQFF.

The gene calls are TRBV25-1 and TRBJ1-2, with TRBD1 matching 8 bases. The CDR3 is 14 residues long. CDR1 is MGHDK and CDR2 is SYGVNS in the germline V gene. The J segment lost 4 bases and the V segment lost 3 bases, leaving 4 bases of the junction unmatched. The CDR3 nucleotides read TGTGCCAGCAGTGATGACAGGGGTGTCTATGGCTACACCTTC. This sequence encodes CASSDDRGVYGYTF.

The chain joins TRBV5-1 to TRBJ1-5; D not resolved. The ends were cut back, 0 bases at V and 0 bases at J, with 1 base in the middle. The CDR3 runs 13 residues. The V gene's germline CDR1 is SGHRS and CDR2 YFSETQ. CDR3 residues: CASSLVSNQPQHF. The CDR3 DNA follows: TGCGCCAGCAGCTTGGTTAGCAATCAGCCCCAGCATTTT.

This chain uses TRBV6-4 with TRBJ1-1; D not certain. This CDR3 spans 13 amino acids. CDR1 is MRHNA, CDR2 SNTAGT, per germline. With 5 bases removed from V and 3 bases from J, the gap between germline ends came to 10 bases. CDR3 DNA sequence: TGTGCCAGCAGTCGCACAGAGGACACTGAAGCTTTCTTT. Its translation: CASSRTEDTEAFF.

The V call is TRBV9, the J call TRBJ2-3, with TRBD2 identical over 10 bases. The CDR3 totals 17 residues. V lost 0 bases and J lost 0; bases outside the gene matches: 4. Germline V gene data show CDR1 as SGDLS and CDR2 as YYNGEE. CDR3 loop: CASSVETTSGSTDTQYF. In DNA form, the CDR3 reads TGTGCCAGCAGCGTAGAGACGACTAGCGGGAGCACAGATACGCAGTATTTT.

In this sample, this clone turned up once. The chain joins TRBV2 to TRBJ2-7; 11 nucleotides match TRBD1. The V and J ends lost 4 bases and 4 bases, in that order; junction bases with no gene match: 9. The CDR3 covers 16 residues. The germline V gene encodes CDR1 SNHLY and CDR2 FYNNEI. This CDR3 reads CASSGSGQGALYEQYF. For the CDR3, the DNA is TGTGCCAGCAGTGGTTCAGGACAGGGGGCTCTTTACGAGCAGTACTTC. Variable domain in full (rest from reference TRBV2 and TRBJ2-7): EPEVTQTPSHQVTQMGQEVILRCVPISNHLYFYWYRQILGQKVEFLVSFYNNEISEKSEIFDDQFSVERPDGSNFTLKIRSTKLEDSAMYFCASSGSGQGALYEQYFGPGTRLTVT.

Only one count was recorded for this clone. This chain connects TRBV25-1 to TRBJ1-1, with no clear D. Germline values: CDR1 MGHDK, CDR2 SYGVNS. V shed 6 bases and J shed 0 bases, with 5 bases lying between them. The CDR3 extends over 12 amino acids. CDR3 in amino acids: CASRGMNTEAFF. The CDR3 DNA reads TGTGCCAGCAGAGGTATGAACACTGAAGCTTTCTTT.

The chain is built from TRBV7-2 and TRBJ2-1, with D possibly being TRBD1 (6 bases). CDR3 length: 11 residues. Germline values: CDR1 SGHTA, CDR2 FQGNSA. V was cut by 5 bases and J by 10 bases, with 9 bases left in between. CDR3 coding DNA: TGTGCCAGCAGCCGGACAGTCGAGCAGTTCTTC. Translation gives CASSRTVEQFF.

The chain employs TRBV5-1 and TRBJ2-5, with 7 nucleotides matching TRBD1. In germline, CDR1 is SGHRS, CDR2 YFSETQ. The trim removed 4 bases at V and 2 bases at J, leaving 5 bases unmatched. This CDR3 is 14 amino acids long. CDR3 in DNA: TGCGCCAGCAGCACAGGGACAGCACAAGAGACCCAGTACTTC. Protein: CASSTGTAQETQYF. The full variable domain, its missing parts supplied by reference TRBV5-1 and TRBJ2-5, is KAGVTQTPRYLIKTRGQQVTLSCSPISGHRSVSWYQQTPGQGLQFLFEYFSETQRNKGNFPGRFSGRQFSNSRSEMNVSTLELGDSALYLCASSTGTAQETQYFGPGTRLLVL.

V and J are TRBV6-5 and TRBJ1-3, with D hard to call. The CDR3 runs 14 residues. Germline V gene lookup returns CDR1 MNHEY and CDR2 SVGAGI. Trimming took 5 bases from V and 2 from J, leaving 10 bases between them. The CDR3 DNA sequence: TGTGCCAGCAGTCGTACAGCGGCTGGAAACACCATATATTTT. Encoded protein: CASSRTAAGNTIYF.

V gene TRBV2 combines with J gene TRBJ2-3; D might be TRBD2 (5 bases). Between the trimmed V and J ends, which lost 8 bases and 6 bases, there was a span of 18 bases. Germline loops: CDR1 SNHLY, CDR2 FYNNEI. The CDR3 length is 14 residues. The CDR3 DNA is TGTGCCAGCCGAAGGCAGTGGAGGAGGGATACGCAGTATTTT. This encodes CASRRQWRRDTQYF.

This chain connects TRBV11-2 to TRBJ2-1; 7 nucleotides agree with TRBD2. Trimming cost V 5 bases and J 9 bases; bases outside gene matches: 10. Germline-derived CDR1 and CDR2 are SGHAT and FQNNGV. The CDR3 runs to 14 residues. CDR3 residues: CASSRDYQDPEQFF. The CDR3 DNA reads TGTGCCAGCAGCCGGGACTACCAAGACCCTGAGCAGTTCTTC.

The rearrangement uses TRBV7-9 and TRBJ1-2, with 7 bases identical to TRBD1. The CDR3 spans 14 residues. Germline lookup yields CDR1 SEHNR and CDR2 FQNEAQ (reference sequence). The junction had 9 bases not matched to a gene; V was cut back by 3 bases and J by 8 bases. The CDR3 here is CASSFGDSGYGYTF. The CDR3 bases are TGTGCCAGCAGCTTTGGGGACAGCGGTTACGGCTACACCTTC. Full variable domain (remainder filled in from reference TRBV7-9 and TRBJ1-2): DTGVSQNPRHKITKRGQNVTFRCDPISEHNRLYWYRQTLGQGPEFLTYFQNEAQLEKSRLLSDRFSAERPKGSFSTLEIQRTEQGDSAMYLCASSFGDSGYGYTFGSGTRLTVV.

The chain couples TRBV7-2 to TRBJ1-2, with a tentative D call TRBD1 (5 bases). This CDR3 comprises 15 residues. The germline CDR1 and CDR2 sequences are SGHTA and FQGNSA. Trimming shortened V by 0 bases and J by 7 bases, and 15 bases separated the two germline ends. CDR3 protein: CASSLARSGGAGYTF. The CDR3 region has the DNA TGTGCCAGCAGCTTAGCGCGGTCTGGGGGTGCTGGCTACACCTTC.